This T cell receptor beta chain was captured in a study of identifying expanded T cells in peripheral blood. Regarding the study as a whole: About 1.2 clones differed between technical replicates, versus roughly 17 and 20 over time.

As regards this clone: The antigen remains unidentified.

Assay used: immunoSEQ multiplex PCR; TCRdb lists only in-frame clones, some missing. Altogether over 45,000 clones are present, around 81% being singletons, with the ten largest covering approximately 15%. The germline CDR1 and CDR2 sequences are SQVTM and ANQGSEA. V lost 4 bases and J lost 0, with 16 bases in between. The CDR3 consists of 16 residues. This sequence joins TRBV29-1 and TRBJ2-1, with D possibly TRBD1 on 6 matching bases. Source material: blood. The clonotype comes from a person aged 18-70 years in good health. The CDR3: CSVVAQGFSSYNEQFF. The CDR3 DNA reads TGCAGCGTTGTTGCACAGGGCTTTAGCTCCTACAATGAGCAGTTCTTC.